The rows below give T cell receptor beta chains drawn from one sample of a study of low-dose radiotherapy and immunotherapy resistance in tumors. TCRdb passed the reads through MiXCR, listing each CDR3 protein once. The sample includes approximately 100,000 distinct CDR3 sequences, around 20% of them seen just once. This specimen was PBMCs, taken after low-dose radiotherapy plus immunotherapy. The receptor source for this set is a male donor with prostate cancer. Both conserved end residues are part of each CDR3. The D gene is left open where the match is weak. Only some rows state a clone size, as once, few, many or a class for expanded clones.

D gene | J gene | CDR3 length | V gene | clone size | CDR3 DNA | CDR3 protein
. | TRBJ2-7 | 14 | TRBV6-4 | many | TGTGCCAGCTATACCGGGCCACAGGGATACGAGCAGTACTTC | CASYTGPQGYEQYF
. | TRBJ2-3 | 14 | TRBV6-2/TRBV6-3 | few | TGTGCCAGCAGTTTTCAGGGCTCCACAGATACGCAGTATTTT | CASSFQGSTDTQYF
. | TRBJ2-2 | 20 | TRBV12-3/TRBV12-4 | . | . | CASSGGNTGELFFFFFFFFF
. | TRBJ2-7 | 14 | TRBV5-1 | many | TGCGCCACCCAACCTGGCGGGGGCCCGGGGGAGCAGTACTTC | CATQPGGGPGEQYF
. | TRBJ2-1 | 13 | TRBV5-5 | . | TGTGCCAGCAGCCTCCGGGACAACAATGAGCAGTTCTTC | CASSLRDNNEQFF
TRBD1 | TRBJ1-5 | 16 | TRBV12-3/TRBV12-4 | many | TGTGCCAGCAGCCTCCGGGACAGGGGGCGAAATCAGCCCCAGCATTTT | CASSLRDRGRNQPQHF
TRBD2 | TRBJ2-3 | 16 | TRBV5-5 | many | TGTGCCAGCAGCCTGGGATCGAGCGGGGGGGCAGATACGCAGTATTTT | CASSLGSSGGADTQYF
TRBD2 | TRBJ2-5 | 18 | TRBV7-9 | many | TGTGCCAGCAGCCCCCACCCGCGGCTAGCGGGGGCAGGGGAGACCCAGTACTTC | CASSPHPRLAGAGETQYF
TRBD1 | TRBJ2-7 | 13 | TRBV20-1 | few | TGCAGTGCTGGAAGACAGGGGGCCCACGAGCAGTACTTC | CSAGRQGAHEQYF
TRBD2 | TRBJ2-7 | 14 | TRBV14 | . | TGTGCCAGCAGCGTAACGGGGGGACGCTACGAGCAGTACTTC | CASSVTGGRYEQYF
. | TRBJ1-5 | 14 | TRBV7-6 | many | TGTGCCAGCAGCTTAGGGCAGATTAATCAGCCCCAGCATTTT | CASSLGQINQPQHF
. | TRBJ2-2 | 14 | TRBV11-3 | many | TGTGCCAGCAGCTTAGCAGGGCCGACCGGGGAGCTGTTTTTT | CASSLAGPTGELFF
. | TRBJ2-3 | 13 | TRBV6-2/TRBV6-3 | many | TGTGCCAGCGGGGCGGGCAGCACAGATACGCAGTATTTT | CASGAGSTDTQYF
. | TRBJ2-7 | 13 | TRBV11-2 | many | TGTGCCAGCGGCAGGGCGGTCTCCTACGAGCAGTACTTC | CASGRAVSYEQYF
TRBD2 | TRBJ2-1 | 15 | TRBV7-9 | many | TGTGCCAGCAGCCGAGGGGCGGGGGATCATAATGAGCAGTTCTTC | CASSRGAGDHNEQFF
TRBD2 | TRBJ2-4 | 18 | TRBV11-1 | . | TGTGCCAGCAGCCCCCGGGCTAGCGGGACACTAGCCAAAAACATTCAGTACTTC | CASSPRASGTLAKNIQYF
. | TRBJ2-5 | 11 | TRBV20-1 | many | TGCAGTGCTAGCGGGGCTGAGACCCAGTACTTC | CSASGAETQYF
TRBD1 | TRBJ2-5 | 16 | TRBV6-5 | many | TGTGCCAGCAGTGTCACTCTCAGGGGGCCTCCCGAGACCCAGTACTTC | CASSVTLRGPPETQYF
. | TRBJ2-5 | 18 | TRBV11-2 | many | TGTGCCAGCAGGCTCGGTCGTGGCAGGAGGGTTGGGGTGGAGACCCAGTACTTC | CASRLGRGRRVGVETQYF
. | TRBJ1-2 | 13 | TRBV29-1 | many | TGCAGCGTTCGCGGTAGAGCTAACTATGGCTACACCTTC | CSVRGRANYGYTF
. | TRBJ1-4 | 14 | TRBV29-1 | many | TGCAGCGCAGGGACCGGGACGGCCAGTGAAAAACTGTTTTTT | CSAGTGTASEKLFF
TRBD1 | TRBJ2-2 | 19 | TRBV5-1 | many | TGCGCCAGCAGCCTGACCCCCCCACCGGGACAGGGAAGCACCGGGGAGCTGTTTTTT | CASSLTPPPGQGSTGELFF
. | TRBJ1-3 | 13 | TRBV7-2 | once | TGTGCCAGCCGCACAAGCTCTGGAAACACCATATATTTT | CASRTSSGNTIYF
. | TRBJ2-3 | 12 | TRBV29-1 | many | TGCAGCGTTGTTCTGGGCACAGATACGCAGTATTTT | CSVVLGTDTQYF
. | TRBJ1-2 | 16 | TRBV4-1 | . | TGCGCCAGCAGCCAAGCCCGAACAGTTTCTAACTATGGCTACACCTTC | CASSQARTVSNYGYTF
. | TRBJ1-6 | 14 | TRBV7-2 | many | TGTGCCAGCAGCTTAGCCCCAAGGGATTCACCCCTCCACTTT | CASSLAPRDSPLHF
. | TRBJ2-7 | 11 | TRBV7-9 | few | TGTGCCAGCAGCTCTCATTACGAGCAGTACTTC | CASSSHYEQYF
. | TRBJ2-1 | 11 | TRBV11-2 | few | TGTGCCAGCAGCCAAAGTACGGGGCAGTTCTTC | CASSQSTGQFF
. | TRBJ2-2 | 15 | TRBV4-1 | many | TGCGCCAGCAGCCCGATGGACCAAGGGACCGGGGAGCTGTTTTTT | CASSPMDQGTGELFF
. | TRBJ1-1 | 13 | TRBV10-2 | many | TGCGCCAGCAGCCCGACACTGAACACTGAAGCTTTCTTT | CASSPTLNTEAFF
. | TRBJ2-7 | 12 | TRBV29-1 | many | TGCAGCGTTGCCGGGGGCTCCTACGAGCAGTACTTC | CSVAGGSYEQYF
. | TRBJ1-1 | 12 | TRBV5-1 | many | TGCGCCAGCAGCTTGGACGGGGGAGAGGCTTTCTTT | CASSLDGGEAFF
TRBD2 | TRBJ2-2 | 15 | TRBV2 | . | TGTGCCAGCAGGGCAGGGACAGCGGGGGGCGGGGAGCTGTTTTTT | CASRAGTAGGGELFF
TRBD2 | TRBJ2-7 | 17 | TRBV5-1 | many | TGCGCCAGCGAACCCTGGGGTAGCGGGGGACCCTCCTACGAGCAGTACTTC | CASEPWGSGGPSYEQYF
TRBD1 | TRBJ2-1 | 15 | TRBV27 | few | TGTGCCAGCAGTCAAGACAGGGTACAGGACAGGGAGCAGTTCTTC | CASSQDRVQDREQFF
. | TRBJ1-2 | 10 | TRBV10-3 | many | TGTGCCATCAGGGATGGCGGCTACACCTTC | CAIRDGGYTF
. | TRBJ2-3 | 16 | TRBV27 | few | TGTGCCAGCAGTAGTTACAGCATCACTAGCACAGATACGCAGTATTTT | CASSSYSITSTDTQYF
TRBD1 | TRBJ1-5 | 18 | TRBV19 | . | TGTGCCAGTAGTATCGGGACAGGGAGGGGAGTTAGCAATCAGCCCCAGCATTTT | CASSIGTGRGVSNQPQHF
. | TRBJ1-2 | 13 | TRBV7-3 | few | TGTGCCAGCAGCTTGGGGGAAATGGTTGACTACACCTTC | CASSLGEMVDYTF
TRBD1 | TRBJ2-2 | 16 | TRBV3-1 | many | TGTGCCAGCAGCCAAAAAGGGACAGGAGTGTACGGGGAGCTGTTTTTT | CASSQKGTGVYGELFF
. | TRBJ1-1 | 13 | TRBV18 | many | TGTGCCAGCTCACGAGTCGCCCCCACTGAAGCTTTCTTT | CASSRVAPTEAFF
TRBD1 | TRBJ1-4 | 16 | TRBV7-9 | many | TGTGCCAGCAGCCCCCGACAGGGGGCAACTAATGAAAAACTGTTTTTT | CASSPRQGATNEKLFF
. | TRBJ1-5 | 15 | TRBV7-8 | many | TGTGCCAGCAGCAAAGGGGCAAATAGCAATCAGCCCCAGCATTTT | CASSKGANSNQPQHF
TRBD2 | TRBJ2-7 | 15 | TRBV6-2/TRBV6-3 | . | TGTGCCAGCAGGCTAGCGGGGGGGAGCTCCTACGAGCAGTACTTC | CASRLAGGSSYEQYF
TRBD2 | TRBJ2-2 | 19 | TRBV7-2 | many | TGTGCCAGCAGCTTCCGGACTAGCGGGGGGATGGGGAACACCGGGGAGCTGTTTTTT | CASSFRTSGGMGNTGELFF
. | TRBJ1-2 | 12 | TRBV5-6 | . | TGTGCCAGCAGCGTTGGTAGGGGTGGCTACACCTTC | CASSVGRGGYTF
TRBD2 | TRBJ2-5 | 17 | TRBV6-1 | . | TGTGCCAGCAGTGAAGCTAGCGGGGGGGCGAGGCAAGAGACCCAGTACTTC | CASSEASGGARQETQYF
TRBD1 | TRBJ1-5 | 17 | TRBV10-3 | many | TGTGCCATCAGTGAGTCTTCGACAGGGCTAAGCAATCAGCCCCAGCATTTT | CAISESSTGLSNQPQHF
. | TRBJ2-7 | 14 | TRBV20-1 | many | TGCAGTGCCCAACCCGGGACACAAACCTACGAGCAGTACTTC | CSAQPGTQTYEQYF
. | TRBJ2-7 | 14 | TRBV6-2/TRBV6-3 | many | TGTGCCAGCAGTTACACAGGGAGCTCCTACGAGCAGTACTTC | CASSYTGSSYEQYF
. | TRBJ1-5 | 13 | TRBV6-1 | many | TGTGCCAGCAGAATCGGGGGGGATCAGCCCCAGCATTTT | CASRIGGDQPQHF
TRBD1 | TRBJ1-1 | 15 | TRBV6-2/TRBV6-3 | . | TGTGCCAGCAGTTACCCCGGACAGGGCCACACTGAAGCTTTCTTT | CASSYPGQGHTEAFF
. | TRBJ1-3 | 14 | TRBV12-3/TRBV12-4 | many | TGTGCCAGCAGTTTATCGGCAGTACGCGACACCATATATTTT | CASSLSAVRDTIYF
. | TRBJ2-7 | 14 | TRBV3-1 | many | TGTGCCAGCAGCCCCGACGGTCAGGGCTACGAGCAGTACTTC | CASSPDGQGYEQYF
. | TRBJ1-6 | 12 | TRBV6-1 | . | TGCGCCAGCAGTGAGTTTAATTCACCCCTCCACTTT | CASSEFNSPLHF
. | TRBJ2-3 | 14 | TRBV30 | . | TGTGCCTGGAGTGTAGGGGGGACTTCGGATACGCAGTATTTT | CAWSVGGTSDTQYF
TRBD1 | TRBJ2-5 | 16 | TRBV5-4 | . | TGTGCCAGCAGCCCCCGGGACAGGGGGAGGCAAGAGACCCAGTACTTC | CASSPRDRGRQETQYF